The following is a TCR beta chain sequence with its context. Its cognate antigen is unknown. Libraries of TCR beta came from iRepertoire HTBI primers plus Arm-PCR of CDR3 regions. TCRdb re-derived calls from the multiplex PCR reads in MiXCR, one entry per CDR3 protein. Here the sample spans 700,000 or so distinct CDR3 sequences, 25% to 35% being singletons. This sample was included in a study of regulatory T cells in long-lasting Graves disease. Study results and caveats: The number of shared public clonotypes was higher in persistent patients (approximately 2,600) than new patients (966).

As for time point: persistent/refractory GD, antithyroid drugs over 5 years with positive TRAb. PBMC-derived RNA was used for the TCR library. The TCR sequence derives from a female donor with Graves disease. Sequenced here: peripheral blood mononuclear cells (PBMCs), sampled when the disease was refractory, from a patient treated with antithyroid drugs.

The CDR3: CASTVPGQEAFF. Written as DNA, the CDR3 is TGTGCCAGCACCGTCCCGGGACAGGAAGCTTTCTTT. The chain recombines TRBV6-1 with TRBJ1-1; 7 bases align to TRBD1. The ends lost 7 bases at V and 8 bases at J; junction bases unmatched: 7. Looked up from germline, CDR1 is MNHNS and CDR2 is SASEGT. CDR3 length: 12 residues.